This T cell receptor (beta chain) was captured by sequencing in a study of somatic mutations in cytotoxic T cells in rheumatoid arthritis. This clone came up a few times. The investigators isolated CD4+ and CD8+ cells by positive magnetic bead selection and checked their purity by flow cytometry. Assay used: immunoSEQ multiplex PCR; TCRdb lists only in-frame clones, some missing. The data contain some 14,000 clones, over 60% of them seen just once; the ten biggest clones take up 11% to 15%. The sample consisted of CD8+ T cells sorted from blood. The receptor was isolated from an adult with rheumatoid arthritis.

The CDR3 sequence is CASRWDWGNEQFF. The CDR3 DNA sequence: TGTGCCAGCAGGTGGGATTGGGGGAATGAGCAGTTCTTC. V usage is TRBV2 and J usage is TRBJ2-1; the D call may be TRBD1 or TRBD2 (5 bases each). CDR3 size: 13 residues. The germline V gene encodes CDR1 SNHLY and CDR2 FYNNEI. Between the trimmed V and J ends, which lost 6 bases and 7 bases, there was a span of 13 bases.